This record covers a single TCR beta chain. No antigen is known for it. These data originate in a study of blood T cells in healthy people across ages. The people who gave samples were healthy Caucasians from Russia, aged roughly 6 to 100. Each sample yielded at least 6 micrograms of PBMC total RNA. Germline loops: CDR1 SGDLS, CDR2 YYNGEE. The CDR3 length is 13 residues. V shed 4 bases and J shed 7 bases, with 14 bases lying between them. The study's findings and limits: TCR beta diversity correlated strongly with naive T cell percentage. Diversity figures derived from one million T cells were judged to underestimate the true value.

Sample-barcoded 5' priming and a J-beta primer mix drove a second PCR of about 6 to 12 cycles. TCRdb processed the 5' RACE reads anew with MiXCR; each CDR3 protein has one entry. The table records 1.5 million to 2 million distinct CDR3 sequences, 28% of them present only once. The chain carries TRBV9 and TRBJ1-1; weak D call: TRBD1 (5 bases). This TCR derives from a woman aged 30 to 39 in good health. Input material: blood. CDR3 sequence: CASSPGTAYEAFF. The DNA of the CDR3 is TGTGCCAGCAGCCCGGGGACGGCCTATGAAGCTTTCTTT.